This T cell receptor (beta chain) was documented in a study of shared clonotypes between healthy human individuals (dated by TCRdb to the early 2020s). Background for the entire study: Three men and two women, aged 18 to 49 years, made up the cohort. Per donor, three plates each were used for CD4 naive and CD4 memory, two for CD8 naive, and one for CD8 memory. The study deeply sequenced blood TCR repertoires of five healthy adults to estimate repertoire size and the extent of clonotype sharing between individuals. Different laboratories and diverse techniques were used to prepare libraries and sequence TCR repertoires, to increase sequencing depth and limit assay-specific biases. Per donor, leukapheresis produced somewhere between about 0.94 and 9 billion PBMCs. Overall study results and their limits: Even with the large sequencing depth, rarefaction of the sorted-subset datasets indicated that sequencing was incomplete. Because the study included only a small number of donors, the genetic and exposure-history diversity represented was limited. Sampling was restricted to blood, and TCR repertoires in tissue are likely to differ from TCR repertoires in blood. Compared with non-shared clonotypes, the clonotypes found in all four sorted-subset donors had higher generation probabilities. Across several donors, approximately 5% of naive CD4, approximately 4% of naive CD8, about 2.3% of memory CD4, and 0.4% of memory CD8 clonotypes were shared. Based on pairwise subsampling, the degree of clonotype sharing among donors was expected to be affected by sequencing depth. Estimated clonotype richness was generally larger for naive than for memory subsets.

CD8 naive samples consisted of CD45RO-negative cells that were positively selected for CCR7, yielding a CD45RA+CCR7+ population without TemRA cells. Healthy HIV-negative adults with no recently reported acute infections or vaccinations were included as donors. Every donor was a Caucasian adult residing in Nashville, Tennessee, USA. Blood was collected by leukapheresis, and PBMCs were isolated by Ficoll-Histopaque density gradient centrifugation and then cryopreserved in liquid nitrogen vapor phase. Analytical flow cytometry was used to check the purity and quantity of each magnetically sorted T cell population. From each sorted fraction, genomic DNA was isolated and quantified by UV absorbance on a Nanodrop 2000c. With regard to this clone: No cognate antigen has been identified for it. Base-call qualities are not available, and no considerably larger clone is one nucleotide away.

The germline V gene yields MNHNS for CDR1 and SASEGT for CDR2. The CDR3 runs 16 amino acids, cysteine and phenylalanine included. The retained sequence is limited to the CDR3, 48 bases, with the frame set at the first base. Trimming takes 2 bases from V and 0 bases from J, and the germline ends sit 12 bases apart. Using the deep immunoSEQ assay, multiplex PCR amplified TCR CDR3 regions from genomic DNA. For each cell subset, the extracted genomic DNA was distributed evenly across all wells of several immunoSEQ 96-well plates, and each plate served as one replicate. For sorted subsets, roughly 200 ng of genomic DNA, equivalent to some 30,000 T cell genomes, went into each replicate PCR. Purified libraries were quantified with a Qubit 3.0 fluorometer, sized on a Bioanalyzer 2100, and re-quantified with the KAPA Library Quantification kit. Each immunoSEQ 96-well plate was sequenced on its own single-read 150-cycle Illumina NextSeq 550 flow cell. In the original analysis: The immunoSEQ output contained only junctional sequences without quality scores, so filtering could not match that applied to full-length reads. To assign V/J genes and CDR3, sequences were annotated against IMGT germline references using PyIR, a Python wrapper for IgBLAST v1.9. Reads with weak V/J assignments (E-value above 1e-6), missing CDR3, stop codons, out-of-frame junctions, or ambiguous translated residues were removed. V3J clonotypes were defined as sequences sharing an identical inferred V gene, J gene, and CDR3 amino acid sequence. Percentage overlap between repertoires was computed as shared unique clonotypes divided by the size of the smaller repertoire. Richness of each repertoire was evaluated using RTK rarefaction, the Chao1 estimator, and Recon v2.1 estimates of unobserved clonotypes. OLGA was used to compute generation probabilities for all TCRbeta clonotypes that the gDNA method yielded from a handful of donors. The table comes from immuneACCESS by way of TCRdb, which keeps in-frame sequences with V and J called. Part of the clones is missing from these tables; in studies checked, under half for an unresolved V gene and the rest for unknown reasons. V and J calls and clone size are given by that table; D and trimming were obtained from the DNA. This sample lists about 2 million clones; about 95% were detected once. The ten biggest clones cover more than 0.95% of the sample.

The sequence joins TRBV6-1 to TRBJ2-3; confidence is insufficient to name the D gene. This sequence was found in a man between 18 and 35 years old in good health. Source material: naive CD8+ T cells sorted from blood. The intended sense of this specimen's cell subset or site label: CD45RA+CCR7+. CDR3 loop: CASSEYEAISTDTQYF. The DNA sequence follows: TGTGCCAGCAGTGAATACGAGGCCATTAGCACAGATACGCAGTATTTT.